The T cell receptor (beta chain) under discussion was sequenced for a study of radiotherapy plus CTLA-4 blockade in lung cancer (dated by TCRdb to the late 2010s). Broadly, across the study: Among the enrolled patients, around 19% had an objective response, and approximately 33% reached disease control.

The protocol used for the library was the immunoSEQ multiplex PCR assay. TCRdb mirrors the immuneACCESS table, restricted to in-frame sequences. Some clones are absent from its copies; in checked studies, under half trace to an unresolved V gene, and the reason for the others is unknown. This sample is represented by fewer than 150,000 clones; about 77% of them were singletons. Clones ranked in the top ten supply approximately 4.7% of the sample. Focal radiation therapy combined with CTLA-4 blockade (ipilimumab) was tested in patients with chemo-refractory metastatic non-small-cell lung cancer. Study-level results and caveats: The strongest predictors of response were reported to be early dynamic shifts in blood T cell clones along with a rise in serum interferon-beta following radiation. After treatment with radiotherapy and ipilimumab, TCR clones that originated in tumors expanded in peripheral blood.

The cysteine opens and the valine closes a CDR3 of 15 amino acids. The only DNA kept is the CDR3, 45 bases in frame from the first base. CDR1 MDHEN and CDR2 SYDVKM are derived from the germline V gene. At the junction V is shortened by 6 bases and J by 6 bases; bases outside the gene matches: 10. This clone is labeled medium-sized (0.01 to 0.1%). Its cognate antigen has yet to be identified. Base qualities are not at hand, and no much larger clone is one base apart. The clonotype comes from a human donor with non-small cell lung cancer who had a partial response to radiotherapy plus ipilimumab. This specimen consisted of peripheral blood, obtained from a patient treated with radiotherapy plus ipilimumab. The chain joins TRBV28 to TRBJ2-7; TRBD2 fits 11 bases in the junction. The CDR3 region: CASSYRGLAGGEQYV. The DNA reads TGTGCCAGCAGCTATAGAGGACTAGCGGGTGGCGAGCAGTACGTC.